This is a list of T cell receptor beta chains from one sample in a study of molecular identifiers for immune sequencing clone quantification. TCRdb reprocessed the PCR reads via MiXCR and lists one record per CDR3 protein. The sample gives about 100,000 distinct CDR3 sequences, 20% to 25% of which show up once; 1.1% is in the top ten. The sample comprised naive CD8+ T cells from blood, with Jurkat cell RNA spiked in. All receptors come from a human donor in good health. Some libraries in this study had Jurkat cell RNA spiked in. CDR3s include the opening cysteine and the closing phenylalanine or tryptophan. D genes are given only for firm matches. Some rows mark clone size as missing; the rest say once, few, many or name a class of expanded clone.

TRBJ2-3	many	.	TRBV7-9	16	TGTGCCAGCAGCTTAGACCCTGTCTCTCTCACAGATACGCAGTATTTT	CASSLDPVSLTDTQYF
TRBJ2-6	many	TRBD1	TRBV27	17	TGTGCCAGCAGTTTGGACAGGTCCTCCTCTGGGGCCAACGTCCTGACTTTC	CASSLDRSSSGANVLTF
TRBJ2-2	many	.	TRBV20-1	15	TGCAGTGCTAGAGATAGGAACTGGCGGACCGGGGAGCTGTTTTTT	CSARDRNWRTGELFF
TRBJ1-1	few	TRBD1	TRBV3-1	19	TGTGCCAGCAGCGGAGGGCCGGGGACAGGGCTATTTTCGAACACTGAAGCTTTCTTT	CASSGGPGTGLFSNTEAFF
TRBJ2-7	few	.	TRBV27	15	TGTGCCAGCAGCCTGATGGGGGCCGCCCCCTACGAGCAGTACTTC	CASSLMGAAPYEQYF
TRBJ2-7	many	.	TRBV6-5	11	TGTGCCAGCAGGCTCCGTCAGGAGCAGTACTTC	CASRLRQEQYF
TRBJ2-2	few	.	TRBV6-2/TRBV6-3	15	TGTGCCAGCAGTTCCGTAGGGATGGGAACCGGGGAGCTGTTTTTT	CASSSVGMGTGELFF
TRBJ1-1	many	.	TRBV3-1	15	TGTGCCAGCAGCCAAGAGAAGGGGGTGAACACTGAAGCTTTCTTT	CASSQEKGVNTEAFF
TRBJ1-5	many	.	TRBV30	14	TGTGCCTGGAGTATACAGGGAAGCAATCAGCCCCAGCATTTT	CAWSIQGSNQPQHF
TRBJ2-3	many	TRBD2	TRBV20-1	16	TGCAGTGCTAGAGAGGGATGGCGGGGGGGCGGAGATACGCAGTATTTT	CSAREGWRGGGDTQYF
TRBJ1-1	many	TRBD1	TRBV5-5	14	TGTGCCAGCAGCCCGGGACAGATGAACACTGAAGCTTTCTTT	CASSPGQMNTEAFF
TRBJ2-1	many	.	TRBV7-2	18	TGTGCCAGCAGCTTAAGCGCCGGGCAGGCCCAAGGCTACAATGAGCAGTTCTTC	CASSLSAGQAQGYNEQFF
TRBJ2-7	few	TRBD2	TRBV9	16	TGTGCCAGCAGCGTAGGGACTAGCGGGGGATCCTACGAGCAGTACTTC	CASSVGTSGGSYEQYF
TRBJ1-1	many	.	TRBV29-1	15	TGCAGCGCCGCGGGGGAGGAGGGGCTGGACACTGAAGCTTTCTTT	CSAAGEEGLDTEAFF
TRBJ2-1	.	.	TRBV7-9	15	TGTGCCAGCAGCGAATTGGACAGAGGGCGCGATGAGCAGTTCTTC	CASSELDRGRDEQFF
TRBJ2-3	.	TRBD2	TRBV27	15	TGTGCCAGCAGTCTACTAGCGGGAGGGTCAGATACGCAGTATTTT	CASSLLAGGSDTQYF
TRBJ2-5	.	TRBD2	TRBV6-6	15	TGTGACAGCCTGGGGACTAGCGGGTTACAAGAGACCCAGTACTTC	CDSLGTSGLQETQYF
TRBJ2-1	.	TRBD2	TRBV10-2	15	TGCGCCAGCACCCCTAGCGGGGGCCGCTATTTTGAGCAGTTCTTC	CASTPSGGRYFEQFF
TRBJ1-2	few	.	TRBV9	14	TGTGCCAGCAGCCCACGCCAAAATCAATATGGCTACACCTTC	CASSPRQNQYGYTF
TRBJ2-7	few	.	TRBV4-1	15	TGCGCCAGCAGCCAGGGTTATGGCTTGTCATACGAGCAGTACTTC	CASSQGYGLSYEQYF
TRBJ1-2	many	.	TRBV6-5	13	TGTGCCAGCAGTTACTCGAGGGGACATGGCTACACCTTC	CASSYSRGHGYTF
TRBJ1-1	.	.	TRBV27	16	TGTGCCAGCAGTTCCGGGCAGGGGCTCACGAACACTGAAGCTTTCTTT	CASSSGQGLTNTEAFF
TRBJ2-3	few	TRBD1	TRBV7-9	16	TGTGCCAGCAGGCTGACAGGGGGCCAAGGGGCAGATACGCAGTATTTT	CASRLTGGQGADTQYF
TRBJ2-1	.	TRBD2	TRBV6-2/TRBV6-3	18	TGTGCCAGCAGCTTTACTAGCGGGGAGGCCCCTCAGCGGAATGAGCAGTTCTTC	CASSFTSGEAPQRNEQFF
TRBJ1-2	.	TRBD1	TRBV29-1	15	TGCAGCGGTGGACAGGGGGCGCAAAGTGGGTATGGCTACACCTTC	CSGGQGAQSGYGYTF
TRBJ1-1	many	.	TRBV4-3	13	TGCGCCAGCAGCCAAGATCAAGGCTCTGAAGCTTTCTTT	CASSQDQGSEAFF
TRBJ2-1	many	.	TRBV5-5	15	TGTGCCAGCAGCTTGGGGCTAGCGTCAGGAAATGAGCAGTTCTTC	CASSLGLASGNEQFF
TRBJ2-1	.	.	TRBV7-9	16	TGTGCCAGCAGCTCAACCGGGCCTCCCTCCTACAATGAGCAGTTCTTC	CASSSTGPPSYNEQFF
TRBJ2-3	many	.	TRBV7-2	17	TGTGCCAGCAGCTCGAGGATCCACGGATATAGCACAGATACGCAGTATTTT	CASSSRIHGYSTDTQYF
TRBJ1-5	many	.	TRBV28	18	TGTGCCAGCAGGGGTGACCGGTGGGGGGGGCGAGGGAATCAGCCCCAGCATTTT	CASRGDRWGGRGNQPQHF